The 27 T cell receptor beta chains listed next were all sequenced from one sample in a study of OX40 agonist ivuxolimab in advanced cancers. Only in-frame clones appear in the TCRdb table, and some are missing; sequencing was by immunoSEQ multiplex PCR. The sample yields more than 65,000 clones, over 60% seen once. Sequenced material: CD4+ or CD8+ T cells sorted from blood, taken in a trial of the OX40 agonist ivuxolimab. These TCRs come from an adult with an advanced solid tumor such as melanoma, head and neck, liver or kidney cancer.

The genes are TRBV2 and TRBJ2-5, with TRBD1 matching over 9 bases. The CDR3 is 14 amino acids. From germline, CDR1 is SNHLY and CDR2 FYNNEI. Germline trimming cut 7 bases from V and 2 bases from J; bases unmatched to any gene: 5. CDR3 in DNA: TGTGCCAGCACTCCCGGGACAGGGCAAGAGACCCAGTACTTC. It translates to CASTPGTGQETQYF.

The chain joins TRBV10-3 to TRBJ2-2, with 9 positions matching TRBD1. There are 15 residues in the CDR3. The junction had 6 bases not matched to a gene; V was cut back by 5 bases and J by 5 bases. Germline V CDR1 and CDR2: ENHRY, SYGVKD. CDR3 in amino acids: CAISSPGTGTGELFF. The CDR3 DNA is TGTGCCATCAGTAGTCCCGGGACAGGGACCGGGGAGCTGTTTTTT.

The CDR3: CASSPPGGVEVHEQYF. As DNA, the CDR3 is TGTGCCAGCTCACCACCGGGGGGGGTGGAAGTCCACGAGCAGTACTTC. V is TRBV18 and J is TRBJ2-7; 7 bases match TRBD2. With V trimmed by 0 bases and J by 5 bases, 10 bases remained unmatched. CDR1 is KGHSH, CDR2 LQKENI, per germline. The CDR3 has 16 residues.

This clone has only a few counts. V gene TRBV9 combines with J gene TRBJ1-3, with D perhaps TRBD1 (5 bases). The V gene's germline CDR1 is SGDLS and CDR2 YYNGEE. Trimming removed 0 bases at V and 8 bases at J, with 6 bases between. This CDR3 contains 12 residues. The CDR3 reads CASSVGGDTIYF. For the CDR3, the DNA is TGTGCCAGCAGCGTAGGAGGGGACACCATATATTTT.

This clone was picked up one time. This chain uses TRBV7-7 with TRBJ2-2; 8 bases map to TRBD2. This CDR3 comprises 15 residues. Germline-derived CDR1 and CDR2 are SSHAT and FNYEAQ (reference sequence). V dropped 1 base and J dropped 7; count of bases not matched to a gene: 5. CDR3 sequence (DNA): TGTGCCAGCAGCTTAGGTAGCGGGATGAGCGGGGAGCTGTTTTTT. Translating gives CASSLGSGMSGELFF.

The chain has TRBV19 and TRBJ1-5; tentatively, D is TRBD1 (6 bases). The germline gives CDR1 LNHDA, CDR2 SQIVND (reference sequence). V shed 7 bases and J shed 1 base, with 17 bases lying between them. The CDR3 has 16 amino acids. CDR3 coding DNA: TGTGCCAGTAAAGACGGGGGGGGCGCGAGCAATCAGCCCCAGCATTTT. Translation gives CASKDGGGASNQPQHF. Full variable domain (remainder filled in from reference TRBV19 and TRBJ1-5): DGGITQSPKYLFRKEGQNVTLSCEQNLNHDAMYWYRQDPGQGLRLIYYSQIVNDFQKGDIAEGYSVSREKKESFPLTVTSAQKNPTAFYLCASKDGGGASNQPQHFGDGTRLSIL.

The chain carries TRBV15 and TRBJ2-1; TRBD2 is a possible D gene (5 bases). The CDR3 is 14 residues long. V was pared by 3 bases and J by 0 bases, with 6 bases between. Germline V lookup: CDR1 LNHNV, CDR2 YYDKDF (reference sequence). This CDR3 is CATSSGSSYNEQFF. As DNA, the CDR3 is TGTGCCACCAGCAGTGGGAGCTCCTACAATGAGCAGTTCTTC.

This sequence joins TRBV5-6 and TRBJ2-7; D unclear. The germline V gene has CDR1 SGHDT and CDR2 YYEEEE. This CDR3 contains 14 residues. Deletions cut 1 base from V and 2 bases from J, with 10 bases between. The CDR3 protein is CASSLFVGTYEQYF. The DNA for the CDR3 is TGTGCCAGCAGCTTGTTTGTGGGGACCTACGAGCAGTACTTC.

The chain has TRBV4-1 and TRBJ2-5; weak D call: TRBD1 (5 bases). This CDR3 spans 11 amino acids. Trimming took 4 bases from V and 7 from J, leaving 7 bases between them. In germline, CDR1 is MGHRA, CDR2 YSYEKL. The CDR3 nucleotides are TGCGCCAGCAGCCTTAGGGGGACCCAGTACTTC. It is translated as CASSLRGTQYF.

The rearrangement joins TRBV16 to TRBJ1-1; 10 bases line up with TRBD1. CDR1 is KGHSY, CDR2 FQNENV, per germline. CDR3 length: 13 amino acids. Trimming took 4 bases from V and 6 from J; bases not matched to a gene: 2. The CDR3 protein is CASSPTGGSEAFF. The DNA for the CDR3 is TGTGCCAGCAGCCCGACAGGGGGCTCTGAAGCTTTCTTT.

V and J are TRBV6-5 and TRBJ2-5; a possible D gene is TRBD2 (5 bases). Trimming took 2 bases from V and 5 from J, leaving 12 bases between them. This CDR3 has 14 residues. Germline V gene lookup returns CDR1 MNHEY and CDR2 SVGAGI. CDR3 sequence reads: CASSYGAPGETQYF. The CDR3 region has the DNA TGTGCCAGCAGTTACGGAGCGCCGGGGGAGACCCAGTACTTC.

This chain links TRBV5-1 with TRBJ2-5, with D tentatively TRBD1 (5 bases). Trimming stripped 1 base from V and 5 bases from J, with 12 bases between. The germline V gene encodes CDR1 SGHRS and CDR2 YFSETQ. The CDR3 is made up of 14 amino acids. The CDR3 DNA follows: TGCGCCAGCAGCTTGACAGGAGCCGGGGAGACCCAGTACTTC. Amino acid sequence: CASSLTGAGETQYF. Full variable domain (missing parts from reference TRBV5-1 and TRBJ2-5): KAGVTQTPRYLIKTRGQQVTLSCSPISGHRSVSWYQQTPGQGLQFLFEYFSETQRNKGNFPGRFSGRQFSNSRSEMNVSTLELGDSALYLCASSLTGAGETQYFGPGTRLLVL.

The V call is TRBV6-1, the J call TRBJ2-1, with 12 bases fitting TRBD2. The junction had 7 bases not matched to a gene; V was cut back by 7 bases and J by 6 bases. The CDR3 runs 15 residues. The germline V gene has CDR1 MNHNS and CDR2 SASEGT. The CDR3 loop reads CASTVTSGSINEQFF. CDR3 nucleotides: TGTGCCAGCACCGTGACTAGCGGGAGTATCAATGAGCAGTTCTTC.

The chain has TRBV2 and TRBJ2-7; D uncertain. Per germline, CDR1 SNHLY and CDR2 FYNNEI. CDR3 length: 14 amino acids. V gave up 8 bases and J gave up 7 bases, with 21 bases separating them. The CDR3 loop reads CASAAYGPKGEQYF. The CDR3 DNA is TGTGCCAGCGCCGCCTACGGCCCAAAGGGAGAGCAGTACTTC.

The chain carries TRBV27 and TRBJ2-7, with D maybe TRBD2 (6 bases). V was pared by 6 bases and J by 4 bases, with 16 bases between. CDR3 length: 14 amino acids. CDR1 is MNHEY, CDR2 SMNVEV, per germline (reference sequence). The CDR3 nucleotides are TGTGCCAGCAGCCCAGGGAGGCCCAGGTACGAGCAGTACTTC. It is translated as CASSPGRPRYEQYF.

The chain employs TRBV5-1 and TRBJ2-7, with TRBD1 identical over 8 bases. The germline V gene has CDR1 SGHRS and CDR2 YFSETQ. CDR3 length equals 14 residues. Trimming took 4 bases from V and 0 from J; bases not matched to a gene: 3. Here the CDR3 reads CASSGQGSSYEQYF. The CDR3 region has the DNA TGCGCCAGCAGCGGACAGGGAAGCTCCTACGAGCAGTACTTC.

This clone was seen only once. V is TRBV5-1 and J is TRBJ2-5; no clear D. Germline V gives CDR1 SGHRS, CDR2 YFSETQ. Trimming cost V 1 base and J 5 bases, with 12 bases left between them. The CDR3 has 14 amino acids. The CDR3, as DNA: TGCGCCAGCAGCTTGAGTTCAGCGCGGGAGACCCAGTACTTC. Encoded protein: CASSLSSARETQYF.

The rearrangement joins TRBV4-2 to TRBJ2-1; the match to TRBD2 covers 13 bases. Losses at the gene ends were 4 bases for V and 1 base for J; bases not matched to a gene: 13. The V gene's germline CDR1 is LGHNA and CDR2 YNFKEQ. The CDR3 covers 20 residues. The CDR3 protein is CASSLAWTSGSAGSYNEQFF. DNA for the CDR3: TGTGCCAGCAGCCTTGCCTGGACTAGCGGGAGTGCGGGTTCCTACAATGAGCAGTTCTTC.

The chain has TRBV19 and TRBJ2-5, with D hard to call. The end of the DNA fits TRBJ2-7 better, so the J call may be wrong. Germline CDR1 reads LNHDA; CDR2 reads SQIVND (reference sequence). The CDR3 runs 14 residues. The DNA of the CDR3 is TGTGCCAGTAGTCCGGCTTTGAGCTCCTACGAGCAGTACTTC. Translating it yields CASSPALSSYEQYF.

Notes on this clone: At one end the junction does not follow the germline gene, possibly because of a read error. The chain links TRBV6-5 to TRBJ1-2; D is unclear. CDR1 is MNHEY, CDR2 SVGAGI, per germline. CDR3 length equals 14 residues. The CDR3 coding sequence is TGTGCCAGCAGTCACTCCCCAGACCTATATGGCTACACCTTC. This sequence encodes CASSHSPDLYGYTF.

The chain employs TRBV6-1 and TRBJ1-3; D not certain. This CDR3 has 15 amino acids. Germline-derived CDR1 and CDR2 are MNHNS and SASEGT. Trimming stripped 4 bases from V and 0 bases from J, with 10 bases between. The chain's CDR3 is CASSGTAYSGNTIYF. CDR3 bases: TGTGCCAGCAGTGGTACAGCTTACTCTGGAAACACCATATATTTT.

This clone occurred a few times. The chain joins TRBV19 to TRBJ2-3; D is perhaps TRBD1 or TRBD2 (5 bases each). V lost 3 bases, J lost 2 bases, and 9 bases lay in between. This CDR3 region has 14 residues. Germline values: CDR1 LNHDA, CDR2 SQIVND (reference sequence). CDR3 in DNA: TGTGCCAGTAGTATGGGACGGGCCACAGATACGCAGTATTTT. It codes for CASSMGRATDTQYF. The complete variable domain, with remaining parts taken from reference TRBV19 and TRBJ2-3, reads DGGITQSPKYLFRKEGQNVTLSCEQNLNHDAMYWYRQDPGQGLRLIYYSQIVNDFQKGDIAEGYSVSREKKESFPLTVTSAQKNPTAFYLCASSMGRATDTQYFGPGTRLTVL.

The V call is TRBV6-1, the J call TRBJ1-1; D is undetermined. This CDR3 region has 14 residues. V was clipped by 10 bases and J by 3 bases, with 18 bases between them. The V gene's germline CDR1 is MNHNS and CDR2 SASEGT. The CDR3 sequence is CATTFWGRDTEAFF. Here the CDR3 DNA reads TGTGCCACCACTTTTTGGGGTAGGGACACTGAAGCTTTCTTT.

The CDR3 sequence is CASSDPGQGTGELFF. The CDR3 nucleotides are TGCGCCAGCAGTGATCCGGGACAGGGGACCGGGGAGCTGTTTTTT. The V gene is TRBV10-1, the J gene TRBJ2-2; 10 nucleotides align to TRBD1. Trimming cost V 3 bases and J 5 bases; bases outside gene matches: 3. Germline V gene lookup returns CDR1 WNHNN and CDR2 SYGVQD (reference sequence). CDR3 length: 15 amino acids.

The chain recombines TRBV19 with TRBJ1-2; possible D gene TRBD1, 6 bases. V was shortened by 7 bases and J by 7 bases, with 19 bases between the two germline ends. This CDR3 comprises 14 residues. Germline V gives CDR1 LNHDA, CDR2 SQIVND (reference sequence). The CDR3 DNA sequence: TGTGCCAGTAAAACAGGGACTCCCGGGGGTGGCTACACCTTC. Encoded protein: CASKTGTPGGGYTF.

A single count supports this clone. CDR3 in amino acids: CASRRGAGETQYF. Written as DNA, the CDR3 is TGTGCCAGCAGGCGGGGAGCAGGAGAGACCCAGTACTTC. The V call is TRBV27, the J call TRBJ2-5, with D perhaps TRBD2 (6 bases). Germline V gene lookup returns CDR1 MNHEY and CDR2 SMNVEV (reference sequence). V dropped 6 bases and J dropped 4 bases, with 12 bases sitting between them. The CDR3 is made up of 13 amino acids.

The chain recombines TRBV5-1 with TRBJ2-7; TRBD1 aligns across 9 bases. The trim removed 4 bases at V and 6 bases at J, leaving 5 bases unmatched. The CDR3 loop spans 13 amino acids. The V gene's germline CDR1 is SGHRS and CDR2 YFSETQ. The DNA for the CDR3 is TGCGCCAGCAGCGTGGACAGGGGAGGCGAGCAGTACTTC. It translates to CASSVDRGGEQYF.